This T cell receptor beta chain was found in a study of cytomegalovirus exposure and HLA in healthy donors. V shed 2 bases, J shed 4 bases, and the junction held 7 bases outside the gene matches. Germline loops: CDR1 MNHEY, CDR2 SVGAGI. CDR3 length: 15 residues. The primer mix had 60 Vbeta and 13 Jbeta primers. Here immunoSEQ multiplex PCR was the method, and the copy in TCRdb shows in-frame clones only, minus some. The sample has more than 95,000 clones, about 81% seen once. Sequenced sample: PBMCs. J is TRBJ2-7 and V is TRBV6-5; 8 bases fit TRBD2. This clonotype was obtained from a woman aged 25 to 45 in good health and CMV-seronegative. CDR3 region: CASSYRSGMGYEQYF. CDR3 in DNA: TGTGCCAGCAGTTACCGTAGCGGGATGGGTTACGAGCAGTACTTC.